This T cell receptor (beta chain) was retrieved from a study of metastatic and nonmetastatic thyroid tumors. In the study overall: Samples came from malignant and benign thyroid patients, and repertoires were compared across blood and tumor or nodule tissue.

Per the original data handling: To classify distant metastasis in papillary thyroid cancer, a model was built from CDR3 differences across clinicopathological groups. TCRdb reprocessed the PCR reads using MiXCR. These V and J calls are TCRdb output, not the study's own analysis. The data show about 20,000 clones, 24% seen once. Nobody among the patients had been given any treatment before thyroid surgery. V gave up 7 bases and J gave up 7 bases, with 14 bases separating them. This CDR3 is 14 amino acids long. The germline CDR1 and CDR2 sequences are SGHTA and FQGNSA. In its sample, this clone was seen many times. The antigen remains unidentified. Study results and limitations: Compared with benign nodules, malignant thyroid tumors were reported to have significantly higher TCR beta diversity in both blood and tumor.

The sample taken for sequencing was tumor tissue. V is TRBV7-2 and J is TRBJ1-6; no clear D. This sequence originates from a female donor with papillary thyroid cancer or a benign thyroid nodule (not recorded which). Some clones in this sample may be carry-over from other donors' samples. The CDR3 loop reads CASNPGPVNSPLHF. The DNA for the CDR3 is TGTGCCAGCAACCCCGGGCCGGTAAATTCACCCCTCCACTTT.